Below are 10 T cell receptor beta chains sequenced from a single sample in a study of Graves' ophthalmopathy and Graves' hyperthyroidism. RNA transcripts were the template, and TCR beta CDR3 regions were amplified from them. First-round RT-PCR used HTBI primers; second-round multiplex PCR followed. TCRdb fed the multiplex PCR reads into MiXCR, producing one record per CDR3 protein. The table shows 240,000 or so distinct CDR3 sequences, with around 50% occurring only once. The source material was peripheral blood. The source of these receptors is an adult man with Graves' ophthalmopathy.

This clonotype appeared a few times. This chain joins TRBV12-3 or TRBV12-4 and TRBJ1-2, with TRBD1 as a possible D gene (5 bases). The ends were cut back, 7 bases at V and 4 bases at J, with 16 bases in the middle. CDR3 length: 14 amino acids. The CDR3 region has the DNA TGTGCCAGCACCCAGACGGGACGAGGCTATGGCTACACCTTC. Translated, it gives CASTQTGRGYGYTF.

Ten or more counts support this clonotype. The chain has TRBV19 and TRBJ2-7; TRBD1 matches at 8 bases. The CDR3 runs 13 residues. J lost 2 bases, V lost 3 bases, and 0 bases had no gene match. Germline V lookup: CDR1 LNHDA, CDR2 SQIVND (reference sequence). CDR3 DNA: TGTGCCAGTAGTATGGACAGGGCCTACGAGCAGTACTTC. Amino acid sequence: CASSMDRAYEQYF.

With regard to this clonotype: Compared with germline, one end of the junction differs, possibly owing to a read error. V and J are TRBV9 and TRBJ1-1, with D unresolved. In germline, CDR1 is SGDLS, CDR2 YYNGEE. The CDR3 covers 15 residues. CDR3 in amino acids: CANSVGGDMNTEAFF. The CDR3 DNA reads TGTGCCAACAGCGTCGGTGGTGACATGAACACTGAAGCTTTCTTT.

This clonotype was seen ten or more times. The chain couples TRBV24-1 to TRBJ2-5; D ambiguous. The CDR3 contains 13 residues. Germline V gives CDR1 KGHDR, CDR2 SFDVKD. Trimming stripped 5 bases from V and 2 bases from J, with 8 bases between. The CDR3 DNA follows: TGTGCCACCAGTGGGTTAGGGCAAGAGACCCAGTACTTC. It encodes CATSGLGQETQYF.

The J gene is TRBJ2-5, the V gene TRBV10-2, with 8 nucleotides matching TRBD1. J was trimmed by 5 bases and V by 3 bases; bases with no gene match: 5. The CDR3 covers 14 residues. Germline lookup yields CDR1 WSHSY and CDR2 SAAADI. Written as DNA, the CDR3 is TGCGCCAGCAGTGACCAGGGGGCGTATGAGACCCAGTACTTC. This gives the protein CASSDQGAYETQYF.

The V and J genes are TRBV2 and TRBJ1-5; D not certain. With 3 bases removed from V and 0 bases from J, the gap between germline ends came to 9 bases. This CDR3 region has 15 residues. From germline, CDR1 is SNHLY and CDR2 FYNNEI. CDR3 coding DNA: TGTGCCAGCAGTGATCGGGGTTATAGCAATCAGCCCCAGCATTTT. This codes for CASSDRGYSNQPQHF.

Only a few counts were recorded for this clonotype. This chain joins TRBV9 and TRBJ1-2, with D perhaps matching TRBD1 (5 bases). The CDR3 runs to 14 residues. The V end lost 0 bases, the J end lost 8 bases, and 14 bases lay between the germline ends. In germline, CDR1 is SGDLS, CDR2 YYNGEE. CDR3 DNA: TGTGCCAGCAGCGTAGGTAATTGGCAGGGCGGCTACACCTTC. Protein sequence: CASSVGNWQGGYTF.

The rearrangement uses TRBV20-1 and TRBJ1-4; 7 bases fit TRBD1. CDR3 size: 13 residues. Germline CDR1 DFQATT, CDR2 SNEGSKA (reference sequence). Trimming took 0 bases from V and 8 from J; bases not matched to a gene: 3. CDR3 region: CSAREQGWEKLFF. In DNA form, the CDR3 reads TGCAGTGCTAGAGAACAGGGGTGGGAAAAACTGTTTTTT.

This clonotype appeared many times. The chain joins TRBV15 to TRBJ2-7, with 7 bases aligning to TRBD2. This CDR3 comprises 10 residues. The V gene end was trimmed by 10 bases and the J gene end by 6 bases; junction bases not matched to a gene: 3. Germline CDR1 reads LNHNV; CDR2 reads YYDKDF (reference sequence). CDR3 protein: CARRGIEQYF. CDR3 bases: TGTGCCAGGCGGGGGATCGAGCAGTACTTC.

CDR3 sequence reads: CASRPRGGNEEETQYF. The CDR3 DNA is TGTGCCAGCAGGCCCCGTGGGGGAAATGAGGAAGAGACCCAGTACTTC. The J gene is TRBJ2-5, the V gene TRBV7-2; D assignment may be TRBD1 or TRBD2 (5 bases each). Trimming pared 6 bases from V and 3 bases from J, leaving 20 bases between. The CDR3 loop spans 16 amino acids. Germline CDR1 is SGHTA and CDR2 is FQGNSA. The full variable domain, rest sourced from reference TRBV7-2 and TRBJ2-5, is GAGVSQSPSNKVTEKGKDVELRCDPISGHTALYWYRQSLGQGLEFLIYFQGNSAPDKSGLPSDRFSAERTGGSVSTLTIQRTQQEDSAVYLCASRPRGGNEEETQYFGPGTRLLVL.